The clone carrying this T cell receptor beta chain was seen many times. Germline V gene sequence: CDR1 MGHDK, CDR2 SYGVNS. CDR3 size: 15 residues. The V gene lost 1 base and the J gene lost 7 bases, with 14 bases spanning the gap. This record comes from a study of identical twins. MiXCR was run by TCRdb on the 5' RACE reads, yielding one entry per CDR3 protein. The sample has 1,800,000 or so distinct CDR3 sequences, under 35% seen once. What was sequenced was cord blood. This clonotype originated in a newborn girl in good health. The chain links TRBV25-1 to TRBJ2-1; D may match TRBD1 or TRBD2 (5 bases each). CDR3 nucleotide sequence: TGTGCCAGCAGTGAATCGGGGACGGGGAAGAATGAGCAGTTCTTC. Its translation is CASSESGTGKNEQFF.